Listed below are T cell receptor beta chains from one sample, sequenced in a study of T cells after yellow fever vaccination. TCRdb used MiXCR to reprocess the 5' RACE reads, holding one entry per CDR3 protein. The data contain 250,000 to 350,000 distinct CDR3 sequences, approximately 4.5% of them seen just once; the ten biggest clones take up approximately 19%. The sequenced sample was PBMCs, obtained 15 days after the yellow fever booster vaccination. These receptors originate from a man aged 18 to 29 who received the YFV17D yellow fever vaccine. Each CDR3 is given with its conserved first and last residue. A D gene is named only where the DNA matches it firmly. Size tells how often a clone was seen (once, few, many) or the class of an expanded clone, and some rows leave it out.

D,size,V,J,CDR3,DNA
.,.,TRBV27,TRBJ2-7,CASSLGGAGGYEQYF,TGTGCCAGCAGTTTAGGAGGGGCCGGAGGCTACGAGCAGTACTTC
TRBD2,.,TRBV20-1,TRBJ2-3,CSASPLTSGGADTQYF,TGCAGTGCTAGCCCCCTGACTAGCGGGGGGGCAGATACGCAGTATTTT
TRBD2,many,TRBV9,TRBJ2-3,CASSVVGGRPYTDTQYF,TGTGCCAGCAGCGTAGTTGGCGGGAGACCATACACAGATACGCAGTATTTT
TRBD1,many,TRBV6-1,TRBJ1-2,CASSESGQGAGGYTF,TGTGCCAGCAGTGAATCAGGGCAGGGGGCTGGTGGCTACACCTTC
.,many,TRBV9,TRBJ2-5,CASSGTRDGKETQYF,TGTGCCAGCAGCGGGACCCGGGACGGAAAAGAGACCCAGTACTTC
.,few,TRBV7-9,TRBJ1-2,CASSLAGHLSGRGGYTF,TGTGCCAGCAGCTTAGCGGGACACCTCTCGGGCCGCGGTGGCTACACCTTC
TRBD1,many,TRBV10-3,TRBJ2-7,CAISGGRDRASEQYF,TGTGCCATCAGTGGGGGGCGGGACAGGGCGTCCGAGCAGTACTTC
TRBD2,many,TRBV11-2,TRBJ2-7,CASSLVEGRGEQYF,TGTGCCAGCAGCTTAGTCGAGGGGAGGGGCGAGCAGTACTTC
.,many,TRBV12-3/TRBV12-4,TRBJ1-6,CASSPDRSYNSPLHF,TGTGCCAGCAGCCCCGACAGGTCCTATAATTCACCCCTCCACTTT
TRBD1,many,TRBV6-6,TRBJ1-1,CASSGRGTANTEAFF,TGTGCCAGCAGTGGCCGCGGGACAGCGAACACTGAAGCTTTCTTT
TRBD1,many,TRBV18,TRBJ2-3,CASSRDSQSTDTQYF,TGTGCCAGCTCACGGGACAGTCAAAGCACAGATACGCAGTATTTT
TRBD1,.,TRBV7-9,TRBJ1-1,CASSSTLQGAPEAFF,TGTGCCAGCAGTTCAACGCTACAGGGGGCCCCTGAAGCTTTCTTT
.,few,TRBV12-3/TRBV12-4,TRBJ2-1,CASSQQGGGPYNEQFF,TGTGCCAGCAGTCAGCAAGGGGGGGGGCCCTACAATGAGCAGTTCTTC
TRBD1,few,TRBV5-1,TRBJ1-5,CASSLGDREVQPQHF,TGCGCCAGCAGCTTAGGGGACAGGGAAGTTCAGCCCCAGCATTTT
.,many,TRBV3-1,TRBJ2-2,CASSRGGSNTGELFF,TGTGCCAGCAGCCGCGGAGGGTCGAACACCGGGGAGCTGTTTTTT
.,few,TRBV6-5,TRBJ1-5,CASRSTQGFRDQPQHF,TGTGCCAGCAGGTCCACTCAGGGGTTTAGGGATCAGCCCCAGCATTTT
TRBD2,many,TRBV29-1,TRBJ2-7,CSVTLAGGSYEQYF,TGCAGCGTTACCCTAGCGGGGGGGTCCTACGAGCAGTACTTC
.,few,TRBV5-1,TRBJ1-3,CASSLMTGAGNTIYF,TGCGCCAGCAGCTTAATGACAGGAGCTGGAAACACCATATATTTT
TRBD2,.,TRBV20-1,TRBJ2-3,CSVIEGASGGLADTQYF,TGCAGTGTAATAGAGGGGGCTAGCGGGGGGTTAGCAGATACGCAGTATTTT
.,many,TRBV5-5,TRBJ2-1,CASSFPGGRNEQFF,TGTGCCAGCAGCTTTCCGGGGGGCAGGAATGAGCAGTTCTTC
.,.,TRBV29-1,TRBJ1-5,CSVVDSHNQPQHF,TGCAGCGTTGTGGACAGCCATAATCAGCCCCAGCATTTT
.,many,TRBV7-9,TRBJ1-2,CASSSGGAVLFGYTF,TGTGCCAGCAGCTCCGGGGGGGCAGTCCTTTTTGGCTACACCTTC
.,few,TRBV4-3,TRBJ1-2,CASSQARTLNYGYTF,TGCGCCAGCAGCCAAGCCAGGACCCTTAACTATGGCTACACCTTC
TRBD1,few,TRBV6-6,TRBJ1-4,CASSYGPPGQSNEKLFF,TGTGCCAGCAGTTACGGGCCTCCGGGACAGAGTAATGAAAAACTGTTTTTT
.,many,TRBV7-9,TRBJ2-7,CASSYTEAGTYEQYF,TGTGCCAGCAGCTACACGGAGGCGGGGACCTACGAGCAGTACTTC
.,many,TRBV5-1,TRBJ2-3,CASSLARVGGGITDTQYF,TGCGCCAGCAGCTTGGCCCGCGTTGGAGGGGGAATAACAGATACGCAGTATTTT
.,few,TRBV7-9,TRBJ2-3,CASSYNPIEVDTDTQYF,TGTGCCAGCAGCTACAATCCAATTGAAGTGGACACAGATACGCAGTATTTT
.,many,TRBV20-1,TRBJ2-5,CSASTTGETQYF,TGCAGTGCTAGTACAACCGGAGAGACCCAGTACTTC
.,.,TRBV6-2/TRBV6-3,TRBJ1-6,CASSSPRGSYNSPLHF,TGTGCCAGCAGTTCTCCCAGGGGCTCCTATAATTCACCCCTCCACTTT
.,many,TRBV5-6,TRBJ1-6,CASSLDSLNSPLHF,TGTGCCAGCAGCTTGGACAGCCTAAATTCACCCCTCCACTTT
.,.,TRBV5-1,TRBJ2-4,CASSLDGQRAKNIQYF,TGCGCCAGCAGCTTGGATGGACAGCGGGCCAAAAACATTCAGTACTTC
.,few,TRBV12-5,TRBJ1-3,CASGSPPGNTIYF,TGTGCTAGTGGTTCTCCCCCTGGAAACACCATATATTTT
.,.,TRBV9,TRBJ1-4,CASSPPGTEKLFF,TGTGCCAGCAGCCCCCCTGGAACTGAAAAACTGTTTTTT
.,few,TRBV5-1,TRBJ2-7,CASGDYSSSYEQYF,TGCGCCAGCGGCGACTACAGTTCCTCCTACGAGCAGTACTTC
TRBD1,many,TRBV12-3/TRBV12-4,TRBJ2-3,CASRYRGAGGGNTQYF,TGTGCCAGCAGATACCGCGGGGCAGGGGGCGGGAATACGCAGTATTTT
.,few,TRBV5-1,TRBJ1-2,CASYEDSHGYTF,TGCGCCAGCTATGAGGACTCCCATGGCTACACCTTC
.,few,TRBV18,TRBJ2-7,CASSPSTGASYEQYF,TGTGCCAGCTCTCCCTCGACAGGAGCCTCCTACGAGCAGTACTTC
.,few,TRBV3-1,TRBJ1-2,CASSKKVPGRDSLPLSTYGYTF,TGTGCCAGCTCCAAAAAGGTGCCGGGGCGCGACTCACTCCCTCTTTCGACCTATGGCTACACCTTC
.,few,TRBV12-3/TRBV12-4,TRBJ2-3,CASSLMGRADITDTQYF,TGTGCCAGCAGTTTAATGGGCAGGGCCGATATCACAGATACGCAGTATTTT
.,many,TRBV18,TRBJ1-1,CASSPPLVYREWGDYEAFF,TGTGCCAGCTCACCACCGTTGGTTTACAGGGAGTGGGGGGATTATGAAGCTTTCTTT
.,many,TRBV6-2/TRBV6-3,TRBJ1-6,CASSSPDRGNSPLHF,TGTGCCAGCAGTTCCCCGGACAGAGGGAATTCACCCCTCCACTTT
TRBD2,many,TRBV5-1,TRBJ2-1,CASSLVLAEYNEQFF,TGCGCCAGCAGCTTGGTACTAGCGGAATACAATGAGCAGTTCTTC
TRBD1,many,TRBV6-5,TRBJ1-2,CASSYSGGGQGSNYGYTF,TGTGCCAGCAGTTACTCAGGGGGGGGACAGGGATCTAACTATGGCTACACCTTC